What follows are 19 T cell receptor beta chains derived from one specimen sequenced in a study of shared clonotypes between healthy human individuals. The assay was immunoSEQ multiplex PCR, and TCRdb's table has in-frame clones only and misses some. The table lists about a million clones, roughly 70% of them singletons. Sequenced sample: memory CD4+ T cells sorted from blood. The subset here: CD45RA-negative fraction. The receptors derive from a man between 18 and 35 years old in good health.

A word on this clone: At one boundary the junction diverges from the germline segment, which might be a read error. The V and J genes are TRBV5-1 and TRBJ2-7; 8 bases fit TRBD1. Germline CDR1 is SGHRS and CDR2 is YFSETQ. This CDR3 comprises 14 residues. DNA for the CDR3: TGCGCCAGCAGCTTAGGACAGGGTTCCTCCGAGCAGTACTTC. As protein: CASSLGQGSSEQYF.

The chain recombines TRBV6-1 with TRBJ2-7, with 10 bases that match TRBD1. The J segment lost 3 bases and the V segment lost 7 bases, leaving 6 bases of the junction unmatched. Germline V CDR1 and CDR2: MNHNS, SASEGT. CDR3 length equals 14 residues. CDR3 residues: CASKMTGGIYEQYF. In DNA, the CDR3 is TGTGCCAGCAAAATGACAGGGGGCATCTACGAGCAGTACTTC.

The chain uses TRBV6-1 and TRBJ2-7; the D gene is possibly TRBD1 (5 bases). Germline assignment: CDR1 MNHNS and CDR2 SASEGT. The CDR3 covers 14 residues. With 8 bases removed from V and 3 bases from J, the gap between germline ends came to 17 bases. Here the CDR3 reads CASALRLTGYEQYF. As DNA, the CDR3 is TGTGCCAGCGCCCTCCGGCTTACAGGCTACGAGCAGTACTTC.

A word on this clone: Other DNA sequences in this sample translate to the same CDR3. The gene calls are TRBV29-1 and TRBJ2-1; D is unresolved. The V and J ends lost 4 bases and 8 bases respectively, with 24 bases between them. The CDR3 has 16 amino acids. Germline V CDR1 and CDR2: SQVTM, ANQGSEA. CDR3 DNA sequence: TGCAGCGTTGGTGTGGGCACTGTCCCAACACACGATGAGCAGTTCTTC. Protein: CSVGVGTVPTHDEQFF.

The chain recombines TRBV28 with TRBJ1-1, with D hard to call. Trimming stripped 2 bases from V and 11 bases from J, with 12 bases between. The CDR3 has 12 amino acids. CDR1 is MDHEN, CDR2 SYDVKM, per germline. The CDR3 DNA follows: TGTGCCAGCAGTTTAGTTTGGGATTCGGCTTTCTTT. Residues: CASSLVWDSAFF.

V gene TRBV9 combines with J gene TRBJ2-1, with 9 bases that match TRBD2. Germline CDR1 and CDR2: SGDLS and YYNGEE. The V segment lost 3 bases and the J segment 6 bases; nucleotides outside the gene matches: 4. This CDR3 has 14 residues. The CDR3 bases are TGTGCCAGCAGCGGGCTAGCGGGGTCCAATGAGCAGTTCTTC. Translation gives CASSGLAGSNEQFF.

This clone was seen a few times. Other DNA sequences in the same sample also yield this CDR3. The V gene is TRBV18, the J gene TRBJ1-1; 7 nucleotides match TRBD1. CDR3 length equals 15 residues. CDR1 and CDR2 (germline): KGHSH, LQKENI. The trim removed 3 bases at V and 1 base at J, leaving 5 bases unmatched. CDR3 region: CASSPRQGGNTEAFF. CDR3 DNA: TGTGCCAGCTCACCCCGACAGGGCGGGAACACTGAAGCTTTCTTT.

The chain joins TRBV19 to TRBJ1-4, with D perhaps TRBD1 (5 bases). Between the trimmed V and J ends, which lost 1 base and 7 bases, there was a span of 13 bases. CDR1 and CDR2 (germline): LNHDA, SQIVND (reference sequence). The CDR3 consists of 15 residues. The DNA for the CDR3 is TGTGCCAGTAGTATAGCAGGGATCGGGAGTGAAAAACTGTTTTTT. Its translation is CASSIAGIGSEKLFF.

This chain uses TRBV30 with TRBJ1-5; D remains ambiguous. The CDR3 has 14 amino acids. In germline, CDR1 is GTSNPN, CDR2 SVGIG (reference sequence). Trimming took 0 bases from V and 3 from J, leaving 9 bases between them. The CDR3 DNA follows: TGTGCCTGGAGTGTAGGGAGCCTCAATCAGCCCCAGCATTTT. Encoded protein: CAWSVGSLNQPQHF.

CDR3 coding DNA: TGTGCCAGTAGTCCATCAGACCCCCAAACAGGGGGCAAGGGGGCAACTAATGAAAAACTGTTTTTT. Amino acid sequence: CASSPSDPQTGGKGATNEKLFF. This chain connects TRBV19 to TRBJ1-4; 9 positions agree with TRBD1. The junction had 22 bases not matched to a gene; V was cut back by 5 bases and J by 0 bases. This CDR3 region has 22 residues. Germline CDR1 reads LNHDA; CDR2 reads SQIVND (reference sequence).

Worth noting for this clone: This same CDR3 is encoded by further DNA sequences in the sample. The rearrangement joins TRBV5-1 to TRBJ2-5; 7 bases match TRBD1. J lost 2 bases, V lost 2 bases, and 3 bases had no gene match. Germline V lookup: CDR1 SGHRS, CDR2 YFSETQ. The CDR3 covers 14 residues. Here the CDR3 DNA reads TGCGCCAGCAGCTTAGGGACAGAACAAGAGACCCAGTACTTC. Amino acids: CASSLGTEQETQYF.

The chain combines TRBV2 with TRBJ2-3; 9 bases map to TRBD2. The CDR3 covers 16 residues. After removal of 3 bases from V and 2 bases from J, the junction contained 6 bases not matched to a gene. Germline loops: CDR1 SNHLY, CDR2 FYNNEI. CDR3 region: CASSDASGIPTDTQYF. CDR3 coding DNA: TGTGCCAGCAGTGACGCTAGCGGGATTCCCACAGATACGCAGTATTTT.

This clone has only a few counts. This chain joins TRBV2 and TRBJ2-1, with 11 bases lining up with TRBD2. CDR1 and CDR2 from the germline V gene are SNHLY and FYNNEI. This CDR3 comprises 17 residues. The V and J ends lost 6 bases and 0 bases, in that order; junction bases with no gene match: 7. This CDR3 is CASSGSSGGSSYNEQFF. CDR3 sequence (DNA): TGTGCCAGCAGCGGCTCTAGCGGGGGGAGCTCCTACAATGAGCAGTTCTTC. Full variable domain (rest looked up from reference TRBV2 and TRBJ2-1): EPEVTQTPSHQVTQMGQEVILRCVPISNHLYFYWYRQILGQKVEFLVSFYNNEISEKSEIFDDQFSVERPDGSNFTLKIRSTKLEDSAMYFCASSGSSGGSSYNEQFFGPGTRLTVL.

This chain uses TRBV4-2 with TRBJ2-3; TRBD2 aligns across 12 bases. V trimming: 1 base; J trimming: 5 bases; junction bases outside the gene matches: 4. CDR1 LGHNA and CDR2 YNFKEQ come from the germline V gene. The CDR3 loop spans 16 amino acids. CDR3 protein: CASSQAGTSGQDTQYF. The CDR3 DNA follows: TGTGCCAGCAGCCAAGCCGGGACTAGCGGGCAAGATACGCAGTATTTT.

This clone was detected many times. This chain links TRBV4-3 with TRBJ2-7, with TRBD2 matching over 9 bases. Germline loops: CDR1 LGHNA, CDR2 YSLEER. The CDR3 loop spans 14 amino acids. V was pared by 2 bases and J by 5 bases, with 4 bases of the junction left unmatched. The CDR3 is CASSQWREGNEQYF. The CDR3 bases are TGCGCCAGCAGCCAATGGCGGGAGGGCAACGAGCAGTACTTC.

J is TRBJ1-2 and V is TRBV6-5; perhaps TRBD1 as D (5 bases). V was pared by 9 bases and J by 2 bases, with 16 bases between. CDR3 size: 14 residues. The germline CDR1 and CDR2 sequences are MNHEY and SVGAGI. The CDR3 nucleotides are TGTGCCAGTTGGGAGGGGAGTCCCAACTATGGCTACACCTTC. This codes for CASWEGSPNYGYTF.

The chain employs TRBV7-8 and TRBJ1-4, with 7 bases matching TRBD1. The CDR3 is 18 residues long. Germline values: CDR1 SGHVS, CDR2 FQNEAQ. Trimming took 1 base from V and 3 from J; bases not matched to a gene: 11. CDR3 amino acids: CASSLGDRSLGANEKLFF. The CDR3 nucleotides are TGTGCCAGCAGCTTAGGGGACAGATCCCTCGGGGCTAATGAAAAACTGTTTTTT.

This sequence joins TRBV6-1 and TRBJ2-7; 10 bases match TRBD2. CDR1 MNHNS and CDR2 SASEGT come from the germline V gene. This CDR3 has 14 amino acids. V was clipped by 5 bases and J by 2 bases; unmatched bases: 3. CDR3 in DNA: TGTGCCAGCAGTCTACTAGCGGGGCCCTACGAGCAGTACTTC. Translating it yields CASSLLAGPYEQYF.

V gene TRBV9 combines with J gene TRBJ2-3; D ambiguous. Germline-derived CDR1 and CDR2 are SGDLS and YYNGEE. V was shortened by 0 bases and J by 0 bases, with 8 bases between the two germline ends. The CDR3 totals 15 residues. CDR3 loop: CASSVGPSSTDTQYF. The CDR3 coding sequence is TGTGCCAGCAGCGTAGGTCCTTCTAGCACAGATACGCAGTATTTT.